Shown below are 17 T cell receptor beta chains from a single sample sequenced in a study of cytomegalovirus exposure and HLA in healthy donors. The PCR contained 60 Vbeta and 13 Jbeta primers. This table comes from immunoSEQ multiplex PCR, and its TCRdb copy is limited to in-frame clones, with some not included. The sample contains about 190,000 clones, more than 75% of which appear only once. Sequenced material: PBMCs. These receptors were taken from a man aged 25-40 years in good health and CMV-seronegative.

The chain uses TRBV7-2 and TRBJ1-2; TRBD1 might be the D (5 bases). This CDR3 is built from 14 residues. Germline V gene data show CDR1 as SGHTA and CDR2 as FQGNSA. V was cut by 1 base and J by 8 bases, with 14 bases left in between. The CDR3 DNA reads TGTGCCAGCAGCTTAGTTGGAGGGGAGGGAGGCTACACCTTC. This sequence encodes CASSLVGGEGGYTF.

The chain uses TRBV12-5 and TRBJ1-2; D is undetermined. This CDR3 spans 12 amino acids. From germline, CDR1 is LGHNT and CDR2 FRNRAP. Trimming shortened V by 5 bases and J by 1 base, and 5 bases separated the two germline ends. This chain's CDR3 is CASGPGNYGYTF. In DNA form, the CDR3 reads TGTGCTAGTGGTCCGGGTAACTATGGCTACACCTTC.

There are a few counts of this clone. This chain connects TRBV11-1 to TRBJ2-5; a possible D gene is TRBD1 (6 bases). Trimming shortened V by 5 bases and J by 1 base, and 8 bases separated the two germline ends. This CDR3 spans 13 amino acids. Germline values: CDR1 SGHAT, CDR2 FQDESV (reference sequence). CDR3 loop: CASSKGVQETQYF. In DNA, the CDR3 is TGTGCCAGCAGCAAGGGGGTCCAAGAGACCCAGTACTTC.

The chain couples TRBV5-4 to TRBJ1-1, with D possibly matching TRBD1 (6 bases). Germline values: CDR1 SGHNT, CDR2 YYREEE (reference sequence). This CDR3 contains 13 residues. V lost 3 bases to trimming and J lost 3 bases, with 9 bases between them. CDR3 sequence (DNA): TGTGCCAGCAGCTCCCAGGGGTACACTGAAGCTTTCTTT. The encoded protein is CASSSQGYTEAFF. Combining the CDR3 with reference TRBV5-4 and TRBJ1-1 gives the whole variable domain ETGVTQSPTHLIKTRGQQVTLRCSSQSGHNTVSWYQQALGQGPQFIFQYYREEENGRGNFPPRFSGLQFPNYSSELNVNALELDDSALYLCASSSQGYTEAFFGQGTRLTVV.

Points on this clone: The sample carries other DNA sequences with the same CDR3. This rearrangement joins TRBV19 to TRBJ2-7; 10 nucleotides match TRBD1. V was clipped by 5 bases and J by 2 bases; unmatched bases: 3. From germline, CDR1 is LNHDA and CDR2 SQIVND (reference sequence). The CDR3 is 14 amino acids. CDR3 in DNA: TGTGCCAGTAGTCCCGGACAGGGGGCCTACGAGCAGTACTTC. It specifies CASSPGQGAYEQYF.

V gene TRBV10-1 combines with J gene TRBJ2-7; 10 bases map to TRBD2. Trimming removed 7 bases from V and 2 bases from J; junction bases left unmatched: 14. The CDR3 length is 17 residues. Germline V gene sequence: CDR1 WNHNN, CDR2 SYGVQD (reference sequence). CDR3 nucleotide sequence: TGCGCCAGCAAAGGCTATCCCCCAGCGGGAGGGACCTACGAGCAGTACTTC. It codes for CASKGYPPAGGTYEQYF.

The V gene is TRBV14, the J gene TRBJ2-1, with TRBD2 matching 8 bases. Germline loops: CDR1 SGHDN, CDR2 FVKESK. The CDR3 has 16 amino acids. J was trimmed by 5 bases and V by 2 bases; bases with no gene match: 8. The CDR3 bases are TGTGCCAGCAGCCAAAGCGGGGGCCTCACGGACAATGAGCAGTTCTTC. It codes for CASSQSGGLTDNEQFF.

The chain carries TRBV7-2 and TRBJ1-2, with TRBD1 matching over 8 bases. This CDR3 has 13 residues. V shed 5 bases, J shed 5 bases, and the junction held 4 bases outside the gene matches. Germline V CDR1 and CDR2: SGHTA, FQGNSA. The CDR3 spells CASSARQGYGYTF. The DNA of the CDR3 is TGTGCCAGCAGCGCGCGACAGGGGTATGGCTACACCTTC.

The chain combines TRBV6-5 with TRBJ2-5; D call uncertain. The V gene's germline CDR1 is MNHEY and CDR2 SVGAGI. The germline V and J ends were trimmed by 0 bases and 7 bases, with 12 bases remaining between them. This CDR3 comprises 14 residues. CDR3: CASSYSNSHGTQYF. The CDR3 bases are TGTGCCAGCAGTTACTCGAATAGCCATGGGACCCAGTACTTC.

The DNA for the CDR3 is TGCAGCGCGGGGGGCCTTTCAAGGGGGAACACTGAAGCTTTCTTT. Protein: CSAGGLSRGNTEAFF. The chain carries TRBV29-1 and TRBJ1-1; a weak D match, TRBD1 (6 bases). V lost 7 bases and J 1 base, leaving 19 bases between the germline ends. The CDR3 is 15 amino acids. Germline V gene lookup returns CDR1 SQVTM and CDR2 ANQGSEA.

This sequence joins TRBV7-2 and TRBJ1-1; 8 bases align to TRBD1. With 4 bases clipped from V and 5 bases from J, the junction kept 9 bases outside the gene matches. The germline V gene encodes CDR1 SGHTA and CDR2 FQGNSA. The CDR3 runs 15 residues. In DNA form, the CDR3 reads TGTGCCAGCAGCTACGGCCGGACAGGGCGGACTGAAGCTTTCTTT. This sequence encodes CASSYGRTGRTEAFF.

The chain is built from TRBV9 and TRBJ2-1; 8 bases fit TRBD2. The CDR3 sequence is 21 residues long. The V gene end was trimmed by 0 bases and the J gene end by 4 bases; junction bases not matched to a gene: 21. Germline V CDR1 and CDR2: SGDLS, YYNGEE. Written as DNA, the CDR3 is TGTGCCAGCAGCGTAGGGTTTCAGGGGAAGACTACCGGGACTAGGTACAATGAGCAGTTCTTC. Amino acid sequence: CASSVGFQGKTTGTRYNEQFF.

J is TRBJ1-2 and V is TRBV2, with TRBD1 as a possible D gene (6 bases). This CDR3 is built from 13 residues. V shed 10 bases and J shed 3 bases, with 15 bases lying between them. CDR1 is SNHLY, CDR2 FYNNEI, per germline. This chain's CDR3 is CAMSGDGYYGYTF. CDR3 DNA sequence: TGTGCCATGTCAGGGGATGGGTACTATGGCTACACCTTC.

The chain carries TRBV19 and TRBJ2-5; D may be TRBD2 (6 bases). CDR3 length: 17 amino acids. The V gene lost 5 bases and the J gene lost 5 bases, with 24 bases spanning the gap. Germline CDR1 LNHDA, CDR2 SQIVND (reference sequence). CDR3 amino acids: CASSAPSGTASGETQYF. CDR3 in DNA: TGTGCCAGTAGTGCGCCCTCGGGTACGGCGAGCGGGGAGACCCAGTACTTC.

V and J are TRBV6-5 and TRBJ1-1, with a weak D call TRBD1 (6 bases). Trimming shortened V by 2 bases and J by 3 bases, and 13 bases separated the two germline ends. Germline CDR1 MNHEY, CDR2 SVGAGI. The CDR3 is 15 residues long. This CDR3 reads CASSYISGADTEAFF. The DNA of the CDR3 is TGTGCCAGCAGTTACATTTCAGGGGCCGACACTGAAGCTTTCTTT.

A few counts support this clone. This specimen includes other DNA sequences encoding the same CDR3. CDR3 bases: TGTGCCAGCAGCCGAGACAATGAGCAGTTCTTC. It specifies CASSRDNEQFF. The rearrangement uses TRBV5-4 and TRBJ2-1; D is ambiguous. This CDR3 contains 11 residues. Germline CDR1 is SGHNT and CDR2 is YYREEE (reference sequence). The germline V and J ends were trimmed by 4 bases and 5 bases, with 4 bases remaining between them.

This clone was recorded once. The V and J genes are TRBV7-9 and TRBJ2-1; TRBD2 is a possible D gene (6 bases). This CDR3 spans 13 amino acids. Between the trimmed V and J ends, which lost 3 bases and 6 bases, there was a span of 9 bases. CDR1 and CDR2 (germline): SEHNR, FQNEAQ (reference sequence). In nucleotides, the CDR3 is TGTGCCAGCAGCTTCGGAGGGGTCAATGAGCAGTTCTTC. It is translated as CASSFGGVNEQFF.